This T cell receptor (beta chain) was identified during a study of blood T cell repertoires in COVID-19. Study summary: The samples span acute and convalescent COVID-19 from the United States, Italy and Spain.

CDR1 is SGHTA, CDR2 FQGTGA, per germline. The ends were cut back, 2 bases at V and 2 bases at J, with 16 bases in the middle. The length of the CDR3 is 17 residues. Within the sample, this clone is medium-sized. Repertoires were generated with immunoSEQ multiplex PCR, while TCRdb's copy carries only in-frame clones and drops some. The sample consists of approximately 31,000 clones, around nine tenths of them appearing once. The TCR originated in a woman at least 80 years old with active or convalescent COVID-19. This sequence joins TRBV7-3 and TRBJ2-1, with D possibly TRBD2 on 6 matching bases. The sample comprised peripheral blood. CDR3 sequence reads: CASSLRGGEYTYNEQFF. The CDR3, as DNA: TGTGCCAGCAGCTTACGTGGAGGGGAATACACCTACAATGAGCAGTTCTTC. Full variable domain (outside the CDR3, taken from reference TRBV7-3 and TRBJ2-1): GAGVSQTPSNKVTEKGKYVELRCDPISGHTALYWYRQSLGQGPEFLIYFQGTGAADDSGLPNDRFFAVRPEGSVSTLKIQRTERGDSAVYLCASSLRGGEYTYNEQFFGPGTRLTVL.